This passage covers 18 T cell receptor beta chains from one sample sequenced in a study of blood T cell repertoires in COVID-19. Generated by immunoSEQ multiplex PCR, the TCRdb table keeps only in-frame clones and is missing some. This sample yields 200,000 to 250,000 clones, of which about 88% are seen a single time; about 5% belongs to the top ten. Sequenced material: peripheral blood. The origin of the receptors is a woman in her 40s with acute or convalescent COVID-19.

V usage is TRBV7-9 and J usage is TRBJ1-4; 9 bases agree with TRBD1. Per germline, CDR1 SEHNR and CDR2 FQNEAQ (reference sequence). There are 15 residues in the CDR3. Germline trimming cut 0 bases from V and 8 bases from J; bases unmatched to any gene: 4. The CDR3 loop is CASSLAGQGEEKLFF. CDR3 in DNA: TGTGCCAGCAGCTTAGCGGGACAGGGAGAGGAAAAACTGTTTTTT.

For this clone: The same CDR3 arises from other DNA sequences in this sample as well. The rearrangement uses TRBV5-1 and TRBJ1-3; 8 bases are shared with TRBD1. The V gene's germline CDR1 is SGHRS and CDR2 YFSETQ. V lost 4 bases to trimming and J lost 0 bases; unmatched junction nucleotides: 3. The CDR3 extends over 15 amino acids. The CDR3 reads CASSLGQASGNTIYF. CDR3 DNA: TGCGCCAGCAGCCTGGGACAGGCCTCTGGAAACACCATATATTTT.

The V gene is TRBV9, the J gene TRBJ1-6, with 9 bases that match TRBD1. V lost 6 bases, J lost 7 bases, and 2 bases stayed unmatched. The V gene's germline CDR1 is SGDLS and CDR2 YYNGEE. This CDR3 is built from 13 residues. CDR3 DNA: TGTGCCAGCAAGGGGACAGGGAATTCACCCCTCCACTTT. Protein: CASKGTGNSPLHF.

The chain links TRBV2 to TRBJ2-3; TRBD1 might be the D (5 bases). V lost 0 bases and J 4 bases, leaving 17 bases between the germline ends. This CDR3 is 17 amino acids long. Per germline, CDR1 SNHLY and CDR2 FYNNEI. This CDR3 is CASSEALGLYVSDTQYF. The CDR3 region has the DNA TGTGCCAGCAGTGAAGCGCTGGGGCTCTACGTCTCAGATACGCAGTATTTT.

This clone has just one count. The chain is built from TRBV15 and TRBJ2-5; a possible D gene is TRBD2 (7 bases). There are 18 residues in the CDR3. V was pared by 0 bases and J by 5 bases, with 22 bases between. In germline, CDR1 is LNHNV, CDR2 YYDKDF (reference sequence). The CDR3 region has the DNA TGTGCCACCAGCAGAGATTTAGGGGGGGTTATCAAGCAGGAGACCCAGTACTTC. Protein product: CATSRDLGGVIKQETQYF.

This clone was detected only a few times. This chain uses TRBV27 with TRBJ1-1, with 10 nucleotides matching TRBD1. The V gene end was trimmed by 5 bases and the J gene end by 6 bases; junction bases not matched to a gene: 15. CDR3 length equals 17 residues. Germline CDR1 is MNHEY and CDR2 is SMNVEV (reference sequence). CDR3 in DNA: TGTGCCAGCAGTATCGACAGGGGGCGCCTCCCTAATGCTGAAGCTTTCTTT. It specifies CASSIDRGRLPNAEAFF.

This chain joins TRBV15 and TRBJ2-5, with D perhaps matching TRBD2 (6 bases). V was cut by 0 bases and J by 1 base, with 9 bases left in between. The CDR3 sequence is 15 residues long. The germline CDR1 and CDR2 sequences are LNHNV and YYDKDF (reference sequence). CDR3 nucleotide sequence: TGTGCCACCAGCAGAGAGAAGCGGGCCCAAGAGACCCAGTACTTC. Translated, it gives CATSREKRAQETQYF.

V gene TRBV30 combines with J gene TRBJ2-1, with a weak D call TRBD1 (5 bases). The CDR3 has 11 residues. Germline CDR1 and CDR2: GTSNPN and SVGIG (reference sequence). The V gene lost 0 bases and the J gene lost 10 bases, with 7 bases spanning the gap. DNA of the CDR3: TGTGCCTGGAGTGTAAGGGGCGAGCAGTTCTTC. It is translated as CAWSVRGEQFF. Using reference TRBV30 and TRBJ2-1 for the parts outside the CDR3, the full variable domain is SQTIHQWPATLVQPVGSPLSLECTVEGTSNPNLYWYRQAAGRGLQLLFYSVGIGQISSEVPQNLSASRPQDRQFILSSKKLLLSDSGFYLCAWSVRGEQFFGPGTRLTVL.

V gene TRBV19 combines with J gene TRBJ1-4; no reliable D call. This CDR3 is 14 amino acids long. Germline lookup yields CDR1 LNHDA and CDR2 SQIVND (reference sequence). V was pared by 7 bases and J by 6 bases, with 15 bases between. The CDR3 nucleotides are TGTGCCAGTACCCTAAGCCGGGGAGATGAAAAACTGTTTTTT. It specifies CASTLSRGDEKLFF.

V and J are TRBV7-9 and TRBJ2-3, with D unresolved. CDR3 length: 12 residues. The germline V gene encodes CDR1 SEHNR and CDR2 FQNEAQ (reference sequence). V dropped 1 base and J dropped 7 bases, with 6 bases sitting between them. DNA of the CDR3: TGTGCCAGCAGCTTAGAACTAAATACGCAGTATTTT. Translating gives CASSLELNTQYF.

This chain links TRBV5-5 with TRBJ2-5; 9 nucleotides line up with TRBD1. CDR3 length: 14 residues. Germline lookup yields CDR1 SGHKS and CDR2 YYEKEE (reference sequence). The V and J ends lost 4 bases and 1 base, in that order; junction bases with no gene match: 2. The CDR3 sequence: CASSRDRAQETQYF. The CDR3 DNA reads TGTGCCAGCAGCCGGGACAGGGCCCAAGAGACCCAGTACTTC.

The rearrangement links TRBV4-1 to TRBJ2-3, with 8 bases lining up with TRBD2. With 3 bases clipped from V and 4 bases from J, the junction kept 6 bases outside the gene matches. This CDR3 spans 15 amino acids. The germline gives CDR1 MGHRA, CDR2 YSYEKL. CDR3: CASSQSGGAPDTQYF. As DNA, the CDR3 is TGCGCCAGCAGCCAGTCGGGAGGGGCCCCAGATACGCAGTATTTT.

The V gene is TRBV7-2, the J gene TRBJ2-1, with 8 bases aligning to TRBD2. J lost 6 bases, V lost 5 bases, and 12 bases had no gene match. This CDR3 contains 16 residues. Germline CDR1 is SGHTA and CDR2 is FQGNSA. CDR3 DNA sequence: TGTGCCAGCAGCCCATTCGGACTAGCCGTGAGCAATGAGCAGTTCTTC. This translates into CASSPFGLAVSNEQFF.

The chain joins TRBV11-2 to TRBJ1-2, with unresolved D. V was clipped by 0 bases and J by 11 bases, with 13 bases between them. CDR1 is SGHAT and CDR2 is FQNNGV in the germline V gene. CDR3 size: 13 residues. As DNA, the CDR3 is TGTGCCAGCAGCTTAGATCGGTCCACCCCTTACACCTTC. Translated: CASSLDRSTPYTF.

The chain is built from TRBV24-1 and TRBJ2-3; 7 bases match TRBD2. V lost 6 bases to trimming and J lost 0 bases; unmatched junction nucleotides: 5. Germline loops: CDR1 KGHDR, CDR2 SFDVKD. CDR3 length: 15 amino acids. This chain's CDR3 is CATSNIGGSTDTQYF. The CDR3 nucleotides read TGTGCCACCAGTAATATCGGGGGGAGCACAGATACGCAGTATTTT.

The V call is TRBV2, the J call TRBJ1-2; 10 positions match TRBD1. The V gene end was trimmed by 6 bases and the J gene end by 5 bases; junction bases not matched to a gene: 6. The CDR3 is made up of 14 amino acids. Per germline, CDR1 SNHLY and CDR2 FYNNEI. CDR3: CASRGTGAGYGYTF. CDR3 sequence (DNA): TGTGCCAGCAGGGGGACAGGGGCAGGGTATGGCTACACCTTC.

The chain carries TRBV3-1 (or the pseudogene TRBV3-2) and TRBJ1-4; D is uncertain. Trimming stripped 4 bases from V and 0 bases from J, with 3 bases between. Per the germline V gene, CDR1 is LGHDT and CDR2 is YNNKEL (reference sequence). This CDR3 contains 13 residues. The CDR3 loop reads CASSPTTNEKLFF. The CDR3 bases are TGTGCCAGCAGCCCCACAACTAATGAAAAACTGTTTTTT.

The V call is TRBV19, the J call TRBJ1-2; perhaps TRBD1 as D (6 bases). This CDR3 contains 15 residues. Looked up from germline, CDR1 is LNHDA and CDR2 is SQIVND (reference sequence). V dropped 6 bases and J dropped 2 bases, with 16 bases sitting between them. The CDR3 loop reads CASSTPGGANYGYTF. CDR3 sequence (DNA): TGTGCCAGTAGCACCCCCGGGGGGGCGAACTATGGCTACACCTTC.